This TCR beta chain was documented in a study of CD8+ T cells in alopecia areata. Whole-study context: It was 6 to 18 months of tofacitinib, and then there were 6 months off drug.

In this sample, this clone turned up a few times. As yet, its antigen is unknown. General study findings and limits: Normal scalp showed lower clonality than lesional scalp, especially alopecia totalis/universalis.

cDNA reverse transcribed from extracted RNA served as the sequencing template. Assay used: immunoSEQ multiplex PCR; TCRdb lists only in-frame clones, some missing. The sample comprises hundreds of thousands of clones, approximately 61% of which are singletons, and around 1.2% rests with the top ten. Sequenced here: CD4+ T cells sorted from blood, sampled at week 0. This sequence originates from a human donor with alopecia areata.

CDR3 in DNA: TGCGCCAGCAGCCGAGGGACACTCCAAGAGACCCAGTACTTC. Residues: CASSRGTLQETQYF. The rearrangement joins TRBV5-1 to TRBJ2-5; D possibly corresponds to TRBD1 (6 bases). This CDR3 has 14 amino acids. Trimming took 4 bases from V and 1 from J, leaving 11 bases between them. CDR1 is SGHRS, CDR2 YFSETQ, per germline. Filled out from reference TRBV5-1 and TRBJ2-5, the complete variable domain reads KAGVTQTPRYLIKTRGQQVTLSCSPISGHRSVSWYQQTPGQGLQFLFEYFSETQRNKGNFPGRFSGRQFSNSRSEMNVSTLELGDSALYLCASSRGTLQETQYFGPGTRLLVL.